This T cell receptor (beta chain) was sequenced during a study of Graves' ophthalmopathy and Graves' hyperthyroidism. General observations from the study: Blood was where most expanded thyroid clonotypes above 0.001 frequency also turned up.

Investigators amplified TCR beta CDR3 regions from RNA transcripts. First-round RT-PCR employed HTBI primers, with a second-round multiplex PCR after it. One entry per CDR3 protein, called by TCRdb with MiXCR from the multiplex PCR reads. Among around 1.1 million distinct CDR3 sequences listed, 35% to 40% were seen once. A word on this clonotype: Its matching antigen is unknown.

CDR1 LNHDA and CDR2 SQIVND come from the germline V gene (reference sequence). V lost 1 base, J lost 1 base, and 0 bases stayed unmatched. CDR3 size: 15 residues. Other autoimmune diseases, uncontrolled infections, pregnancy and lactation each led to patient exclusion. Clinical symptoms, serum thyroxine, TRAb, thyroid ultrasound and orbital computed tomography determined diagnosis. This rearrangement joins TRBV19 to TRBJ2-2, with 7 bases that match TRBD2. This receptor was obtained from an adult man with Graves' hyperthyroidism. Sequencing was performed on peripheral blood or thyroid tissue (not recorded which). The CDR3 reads CASSIAGGNTGELFF. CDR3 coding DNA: TGTGCCAGTAGTATAGCGGGAGGGAACACCGGGGAGCTGTTTTTT.